One and the same sample provided the 3 T cell receptor beta chains below, sequenced in a study of T cell responses to AZD1222 COVID-19 vaccine. Only in-frame clones appear in the TCRdb table, and some are missing; sequencing was by immunoSEQ multiplex PCR. The table records roughly 120,000 clones, 85% to 95% of them present only once. The starting material was peripheral blood, obtained on day 0 of AZD1222 vaccination. All receptors derive from an adult in good health.

This chain connects TRBV6-5 to TRBJ2-1; D is undetermined. This CDR3 is built from 12 residues. Germline CDR1 is MNHEY and CDR2 is SVGAGI. V was shortened by 5 bases and J by 7 bases, with 9 bases between the two germline ends. CDR3 DNA sequence: TGTGCCAGCAGTCGCCCGAGGAATGAGCAGTTCTTC. It codes for CASSRPRNEQFF.

This clone has more than one count but fewer than ten. In nucleotides, the CDR3 is TGTGTGACTAGTTCTGGAACCAACGGGGAGCTGTTTTTT. Its translation is CVTSSGTNGELFF. The V call is TRBV18, the J call TRBJ2-2; possibly TRBD2 for D (6 bases). CDR1 and CDR2 from the germline V gene are KGHSH and LQKENI. The CDR3 totals 13 residues.

J is TRBJ1-5 and V is TRBV15; D is possibly TRBD1 (5 bases). V shed 2 bases and J shed 3 bases, with 11 bases lying between them. The CDR3 covers 15 residues. Germline CDR1 is LNHNV and CDR2 is YYDKDF (reference sequence). CDR3 in amino acids: CATSRPGTDNQPQHF. The DNA of the CDR3 is TGTGCCACCAGCAGACCTGGGACGGACAATCAGCCCCAGCATTTT. Together with reference TRBV15 and TRBJ1-5, the CDR3 gives the full variable domain: DAMVIQNPRYQVTQFGKPVTLSCSQTLNHNVMYWYQQKSSQAPKLLFHYYDKDFNNEADTPDNFQSRRPNTSFCFLDIRSPGLGDTAMYLCATSRPGTDNQPQHFGDGTRLSIL.